These 12 T cell receptor beta chains came from one sample sequenced in a study of T cell responses to AZD1222 COVID-19 vaccine (dated by TCRdb to the early 2020s). The library was prepared using the immunoSEQ multiplex PCR assay. TCRdb mirrors the immuneACCESS table, restricted to in-frame sequences. Some clones are absent from its copies; in checked studies, under half trace to an unresolved V gene, and the reason for the others is unknown. The sample table holds 130,000 to 150,000 clones, of which more than 85% were seen once. The ten largest clones capture 2.5% to 3.5% of the sample. The time point label here, explained by the study, means: baseline before first vaccination. The sequencing used peripheral blood, collected on day 0 of AZD1222 vaccination. The origin of the receptors is an adult in good health.

The chain links TRBV11-2 to TRBJ2-5; the D is unclear. There are 12 residues in the CDR3. V lost 0 bases to trimming and J lost 5 bases, with 4 bases between them. Germline loops: CDR1 SGHAT, CDR2 FQNNGV. CDR3 coding DNA: TGTGCCAGCAGCTTAGATGGCGAGACCCAGTACTTC. This codes for CASSLDGETQYF.

This chain uses TRBV6-5 with TRBJ1-5; D is unresolved. Germline assignment: CDR1 MNHEY and CDR2 SVGAGI. V was pared by 7 bases and J by 4 bases, with 17 bases between. The CDR3 is 15 residues long. CDR3 sequence reads: CASNPGRTRNQPQHF. DNA for the CDR3: TGTGCCAGCAACCCCGGACGGACCCGAAATCAGCCCCAGCATTTT.

The chain is built from TRBV4-2 and TRBJ2-1; 7 positions match TRBD1. This CDR3 is 16 amino acids long. The germline V gene has CDR1 LGHNA and CDR2 YNFKEQ. J lost 4 bases, V lost 3 bases, and 9 bases had no gene match. The CDR3 loop is CASSHVPGQPYNEQFF. For the CDR3, the DNA is TGTGCCAGCAGCCATGTACCGGGACAGCCTTACAATGAGCAGTTCTTC.

This rearrangement joins TRBV29-1 to TRBJ1-1; D unresolved. V dropped 0 bases and J dropped 4 bases, with 3 bases sitting between them. This CDR3 contains 11 residues. Germline assignment: CDR1 SQVTM and CDR2 ANQGSEA. CDR3 sequence: CSVEEITEAFF. The CDR3 nucleotides read TGCAGCGTTGAAGAGATCACTGAAGCTTTCTTT.

This clone appeared a single time. This chain joins TRBV11-2 and TRBJ2-2, with D unclear. V lost 2 bases and J 4 bases, leaving 8 bases between the germline ends. The CDR3 spans 14 residues. Germline V gene data show CDR1 as SGHAT and CDR2 as FQNNGV. For the CDR3, the DNA is TGTGCCAGCAGCTTAAGGGTCTTCACCGGGGAGCTGTTTTTT. Translation gives CASSLRVFTGELFF.

The rearrangement uses TRBV7-8 and TRBJ2-2; the D call may be TRBD1 or TRBD2 (5 bases each). The V gene's germline CDR1 is SGHVS and CDR2 FQNEAQ. This CDR3 contains 15 residues. V lost 5 bases, J lost 3 bases, and 13 bases lay in between. CDR3 residues: CASSIGTYYTGELFF. CDR3 sequence (DNA): TGTGCCAGCAGCATCGGGACGTACTACACCGGGGAGCTGTTTTTT.

The chain carries TRBV10-2 and TRBJ2-3; TRBD2 agrees at 10 bases. Germline CDR1 reads WSHSY; CDR2 reads SAAADI. The CDR3 is 17 amino acids. J gave up 4 bases and V 1 base, and 8 bases lay outside the gene matches. The DNA for the CDR3 is TGCGCCAGCAGTGAGTTCTTGAGCGGGGGGGCCTCAGATACGCAGTATTTT. As protein: CASSEFLSGGASDTQYF.

The V call is TRBV5-4, the J call TRBJ2-3; TRBD2 agrees at 9 bases. V gave up 0 bases and J gave up 6 bases; unmatched junction bases: 5. Looked up from germline, CDR1 is SGHNT and CDR2 is YYREEE (reference sequence). CDR3 length equals 15 residues. Here the CDR3 DNA reads TGTGCCAGCAGCTTGGAAGGCGGGAGGGGGGATACGCAGTATTTT. This gives the protein CASSLEGGRGDTQYF. Full variable domain (remainder filled in from reference TRBV5-4 and TRBJ2-3): ETGVTQSPTHLIKTRGQQVTLRCSSQSGHNTVSWYQQALGQGPQFIFQYYREEENGRGNFPPRFSGLQFPNYSSELNVNALELDDSALYLCASSLEGGRGDTQYFGPGTRLTVL.

The chain recombines TRBV4-2 with TRBJ2-2; 11 bases match TRBD1. Germline CDR1 LGHNA, CDR2 YNFKEQ. This CDR3 contains 15 residues. V was clipped by 4 bases and J by 8 bases; unmatched bases: 6. CDR3 nucleotides: TGTGCCAGCAGCCGTCGGACAGGGGGCCCGGGGGAGCTGTTTTTT. Its protein product is CASSRRTGGPGELFF.

This clone was seen more than once but under ten times. The chain uses TRBV6-5 and TRBJ1-1; perhaps TRBD1 as D (6 bases). The length of the CDR3 is 14 residues. The ends were cut back, 5 bases at V and 6 bases at J, with 16 bases in the middle. Germline CDR1 and CDR2: MNHEY and SVGAGI. CDR3 in DNA: TGTGCCAGCAGTCGGCCGGGGGGGGCGGCTGAAGCTTTCTTT. Its protein is CASSRPGGAAEAFF.

This chain joins TRBV6-1 and TRBJ1-5; D gene unclear. Trimming shortened V by 2 bases and J by 7 bases, and 15 bases separated the two germline ends. Germline CDR1 is MNHNS and CDR2 is SASEGT. CDR3 length equals 15 residues. The CDR3 loop reads CASSEWTVLGQPQHF. CDR3 coding DNA: TGTGCCAGCAGTGAATGGACCGTCCTTGGGCAGCCCCAGCATTTT.

The chain carries TRBV3-1 (or the pseudogene TRBV3-2) and TRBJ2-3; D may be TRBD2 (8 bases). CDR1 is LGHDT, CDR2 YNNKEL, per germline (reference sequence). The germline V and J ends were trimmed by 2 bases and 6 bases, with 21 bases remaining between them. The CDR3 extends over 17 amino acids. This CDR3 is CASSQRFRREGADTQYF. DNA of the CDR3: TGTGCCAGCAGCCAAAGATTTCGTCGGGAGGGGGCCGATACGCAGTATTTT.